This T cell receptor beta chain was found in a study of beta chain features in type 1 diabetes. On the study more broadly: Cell yields, gender and age were comparable in patients and healthy donors. Examination of sorted cells across all samples involved 100 million or so cells. Findings and caveats of the study: Shorter TCRB CDR3s, moderately but significantly so, were found in Type 1 diabetes patients in all four CD4+ subsets.

The entirety of the isolated RNA underwent reverse transcription, so expressed TCRB transcripts were sequenced. The repertoire was sequenced with immunoSEQ multiplex PCR; TCRdb's copy has only in-frame clones and lacks some. The sample comprises about 330,000 clones, approximately 11% of which are singletons, and about 0.014% rests with the top ten. The CDR3 is made up of 15 amino acids. Germline-derived CDR1 and CDR2 are LGHNA and YSLEER. V lost 4 bases, J lost 8 bases, and 11 bases stayed unmatched. This clone was recorded a few times. Its specificity is unknown. Via the markers CD45RO/CCR7/CD25/CD127/CD95/CD27, stem cell-like memory, regulatory, central memory and naive CD4+ cells were sorted.

The chain combines TRBV4-3 with TRBJ2-1; TRBD2 aligns across 7 bases. The receptor was derived from a woman aged 25 to 45 in good health. Sequencing was performed on naive CD4+ T cells from blood. Here the CDR3 DNA reads TGCGCCAGCAGCCCCCTGGGGGGGACGGGCGATGAGCAGTTCTTC. Translating it yields CASSPLGGTGDEQFF.